The next 13 T cell receptor beta chains were all read from a single sample in a study of blood T cell repertoires in COVID-19 (dated by TCRdb to 2020 to 2021). The library was made by the immunoSEQ multiplex PCR assay. Imported from immuneACCESS, the table was reduced by TCRdb to in-frame sequences with V and J called. These copies leave out some clones; in studies compared against another copy, an unresolved V gene accounts for under half, and the cause of the remainder is not known. The sample includes approximately 140,000 clones, with approximately 86% observed a single time. The ten largest clones take up 3.5% to 4.5% of the sample. Source material: peripheral blood. These receptors all stem from a woman aged 55-69 years with active or convalescent COVID-19.

This clone is a singleton in its sample. The chain has TRBV12-3 or TRBV12-4 and TRBJ1-5; D gene unclear. The V gene lost 3 bases and the J gene lost 0 bases, with 3 bases spanning the gap. The CDR3 covers 13 residues. This chain's CDR3 is CASSFSSNQPQHF. The CDR3 nucleotides read TGTGCCAGCAGTTTTAGTAGCAATCAGCCCCAGCATTTT.

V and J are TRBV19 and TRBJ1-2; 7 nucleotides align to TRBD1. CDR1 is LNHDA and CDR2 is SQIVND in the germline V gene (reference sequence). This CDR3 region has 12 residues. V dropped 10 bases and J dropped 3; count of bases not matched to a gene: 5. The CDR3 spells CATRQGDYGYTF. For the CDR3, the DNA is TGTGCCACCAGACAGGGAGACTATGGCTACACCTTC.

The V and J genes are TRBV7-9 and TRBJ1-5; D unresolved. Trimming cost V 1 base and J 6 bases, with 13 bases left between them. The CDR3 is 15 residues long. CDR1 and CDR2 (germline): SEHNR, FQNEAQ (reference sequence). CDR3 sequence (DNA): TGTGCCAGCAGCTTAGTTGCGGCAGATTCTCAGCCCCAGCATTTT. Protein: CASSLVAADSQPQHF.

This clone was detected only a few times. The chain recombines TRBV3-1 (or the pseudogene TRBV3-2) with TRBJ2-7; 9 bases line up with TRBD1. In germline, CDR1 is LGHDT, CDR2 YNNKEL (reference sequence). CDR3 length: 15 residues. Trimming cost V 0 bases and J 6 bases; bases outside gene matches: 6. This CDR3 is CASSQEGQGNLEQYF. In DNA form, the CDR3 reads TGTGCCAGCAGCCAAGAGGGACAGGGAAACCTCGAGCAGTACTTC.

V gene TRBV19 combines with J gene TRBJ2-5; possible D gene TRBD2, 6 bases. Germline loops: CDR1 LNHDA, CDR2 SQIVND (reference sequence). The V gene lost 6 bases and the J gene lost 0 bases, with 20 bases spanning the gap. CDR3 length equals 17 residues. The CDR3 region has the DNA TGTGCCAGTAGCACCTATGCTCGACTAGAATACCAAGAGACCCAGTACTTC. This codes for CASSTYARLEYQETQYF.

The V and J genes are TRBV27 and TRBJ2-3; 8 bases map to TRBD2. V shed 2 bases and J 3 bases; nucleotides not matched to a gene: 10. The CDR3 spans 17 residues. The germline gives CDR1 MNHEY, CDR2 SMNVEV (reference sequence). CDR3 sequence: CASSLRQRGWMTDTQYF. The CDR3 DNA is TGTGCCAGCAGTTTACGGCAGCGGGGGTGGATGACAGATACGCAGTATTTT.

The chain joins TRBV19 to TRBJ1-2; perhaps TRBD1 as D (6 bases). CDR1 and CDR2 from the germline V gene are LNHDA and SQIVND (reference sequence). Trimming stripped 4 bases from V and 0 bases from J, with 15 bases between. This CDR3 spans 16 amino acids. As DNA, the CDR3 is TGTGCCAGTAGTACCAGAGGACAGCTATCTAACTATGGCTACACCTTC. Protein product: CASSTRGQLSNYGYTF.

The chain employs TRBV4-3 and TRBJ1-4, with D tentatively TRBD1 (5 bases). This CDR3 comprises 14 residues. Trimming cost V 3 bases and J 4 bases, with 9 bases left between them. CDR1 and CDR2 from the germline V gene are LGHNA and YSLEER. The CDR3 loop reads CASSQGTFNEKLFF. The DNA for the CDR3 is TGCGCCAGCAGCCAGGGGACTTTTAATGAAAAACTGTTTTTT.

The gene calls are TRBV12-3 or TRBV12-4 and TRBJ1-2; D gene uncertain. The CDR3 consists of 13 residues. Trimming left V 2 bases short and J 4 bases short, with 8 bases between. The CDR3 nucleotides read TGTGCCAGCAGTTTACCACAGCTCTATGGCTACACCTTC. Protein sequence: CASSLPQLYGYTF.

This sequence joins TRBV18 and TRBJ1-1; D remains ambiguous. The V gene's germline CDR1 is KGHSH and CDR2 LQKENI. The CDR3 length is 14 residues. V lost 4 bases to trimming and J lost 4 bases, with 13 bases between them. The chain's CDR3 is CASSRQDEGTEAFF. In DNA, the CDR3 is TGTGCCAGCTCACGCCAGGATGAAGGCACTGAAGCTTTCTTT.

The V call is TRBV5-1, the J call TRBJ1-4; D unclear. Trimming pared 0 bases from V and 5 bases from J, leaving 5 bases between. The CDR3 has 13 residues. Germline V gives CDR1 SGHRS, CDR2 YFSETQ. The CDR3 nucleotides read TGCGCCAGCAGCTTGGTACAAAATGAAAAACTGTTTTTT. This translates into CASSLVQNEKLFF.

The chain uses TRBV5-1 and TRBJ2-3; 9 nucleotides match TRBD1. V dropped 3 bases and J dropped 2; count of bases not matched to a gene: 7. Germline V gene sequence: CDR1 SGHRS, CDR2 YFSETQ. The CDR3 length is 16 residues. The CDR3 region is CASSWGGTGFTDTQYF. The CDR3, as DNA: TGCGCCAGCAGCTGGGGAGGGACAGGGTTCACAGATACGCAGTATTTT. The whole variable domain, remainder taken from reference TRBV5-1 and TRBJ2-3, is KAGVTQTPRYLIKTRGQQVTLSCSPISGHRSVSWYQQTPGQGLQFLFEYFSETQRNKGNFPGRFSGRQFSNSRSEMNVSTLELGDSALYLCASSWGGTGFTDTQYFGPGTRLTVL.

This chain joins TRBV30 and TRBJ2-7; D not resolved. Trimming removed 2 bases from V and 7 bases from J, with 12 bases in between. Germline-derived CDR1 and CDR2 are GTSNPN and SVGIG (reference sequence). This CDR3 region has 12 residues. DNA of the CDR3: TGTGCCTGGAGTCGGTCAGGTAGGGAGCAGTACTTC. It specifies CAWSRSGREQYF. Full variable domain (outside the CDR3, taken from reference TRBV30 and TRBJ2-7): SQTIHQWPATLVQPVGSPLSLECTVEGTSNPNLYWYRQAAGRGLQLLFYSVGIGQISSEVPQNLSASRPQDRQFILSSKKLLLSDSGFYLCAWSRSGREQYFGPGTRLTVT.